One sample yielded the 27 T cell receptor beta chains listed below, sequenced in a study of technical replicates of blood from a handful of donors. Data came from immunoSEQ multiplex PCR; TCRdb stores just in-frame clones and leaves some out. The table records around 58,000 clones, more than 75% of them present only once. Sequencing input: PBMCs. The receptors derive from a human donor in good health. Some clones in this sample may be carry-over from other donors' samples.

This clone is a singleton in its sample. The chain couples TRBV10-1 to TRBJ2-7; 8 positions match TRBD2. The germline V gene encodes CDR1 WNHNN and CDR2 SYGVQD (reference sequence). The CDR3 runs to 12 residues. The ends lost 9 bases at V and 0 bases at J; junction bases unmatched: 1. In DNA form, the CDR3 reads TGCGCCAGACTAGCGGACTCCTACGAGCAGTACTTC. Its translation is CARLADSYEQYF.

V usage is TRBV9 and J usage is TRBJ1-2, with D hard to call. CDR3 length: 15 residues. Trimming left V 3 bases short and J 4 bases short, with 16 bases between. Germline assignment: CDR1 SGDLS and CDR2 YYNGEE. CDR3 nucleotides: TGTGCCAGCAGCGGACGGAACGCAGGCCGCTATGGCTACACCTTC. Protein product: CASSGRNAGRYGYTF.

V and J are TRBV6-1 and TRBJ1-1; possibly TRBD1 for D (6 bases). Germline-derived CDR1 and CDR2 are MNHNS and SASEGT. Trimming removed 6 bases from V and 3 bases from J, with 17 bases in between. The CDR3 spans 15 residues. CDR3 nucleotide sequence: TGTGCCAGCAGGGACAGTCAGCAGAGGGACACTGAAGCTTTCTTT. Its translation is CASRDSQQRDTEAFF.

In DNA, the CDR3 is TGTGCCATCAAGGGGTCCGGGACAGGGGGCAACTATGGCTACACCTTC. This encodes CAIKGSGTGGNYGYTF. The J gene is TRBJ1-2, the V gene TRBV2; 12 bases agree with TRBD1. V was pared by 10 bases and J by 2 bases, with 11 bases of the junction left unmatched. The CDR3 contains 16 residues. Germline CDR1 and CDR2: SNHLY and FYNNEI.

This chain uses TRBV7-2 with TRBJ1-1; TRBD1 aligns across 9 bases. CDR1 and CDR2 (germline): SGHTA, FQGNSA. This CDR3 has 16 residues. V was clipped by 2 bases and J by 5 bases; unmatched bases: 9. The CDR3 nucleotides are TGTGCCAGCAGCTTAAAGACAGGGGGTGTGAGGACTGAAGCTTTCTTT. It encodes CASSLKTGGVRTEAFF.

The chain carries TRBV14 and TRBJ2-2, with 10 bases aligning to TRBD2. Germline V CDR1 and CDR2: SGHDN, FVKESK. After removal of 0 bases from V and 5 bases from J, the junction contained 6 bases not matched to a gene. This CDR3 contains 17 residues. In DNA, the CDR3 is TGTGCCAGCAGCCAAGATCCGCTAGCGGGGGATACCGGGGAGCTGTTTTTT. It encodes CASSQDPLAGDTGELFF.

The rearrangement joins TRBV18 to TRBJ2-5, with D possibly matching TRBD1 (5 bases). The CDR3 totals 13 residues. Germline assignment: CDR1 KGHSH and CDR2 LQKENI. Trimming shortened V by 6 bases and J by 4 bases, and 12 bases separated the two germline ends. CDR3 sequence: CASSQRGLETQYF. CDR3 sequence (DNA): TGTGCCAGCTCTCAAAGGGGTTTAGAGACCCAGTACTTC.

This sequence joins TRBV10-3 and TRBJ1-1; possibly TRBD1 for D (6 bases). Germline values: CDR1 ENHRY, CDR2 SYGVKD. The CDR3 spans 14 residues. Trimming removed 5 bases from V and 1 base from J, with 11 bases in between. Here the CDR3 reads CAISPTGTNTEAFF. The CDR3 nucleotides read TGTGCCATCAGTCCAACAGGGACGAACACTGAAGCTTTCTTT.

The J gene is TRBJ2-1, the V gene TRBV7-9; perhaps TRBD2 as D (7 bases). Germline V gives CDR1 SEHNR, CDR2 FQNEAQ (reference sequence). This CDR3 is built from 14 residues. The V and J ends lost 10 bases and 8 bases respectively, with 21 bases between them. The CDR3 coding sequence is TGTGCCACCAAGTGGGGGGGGGCCATGGATGAGCAGTTCTTC. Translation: CATKWGGAMDEQFF.

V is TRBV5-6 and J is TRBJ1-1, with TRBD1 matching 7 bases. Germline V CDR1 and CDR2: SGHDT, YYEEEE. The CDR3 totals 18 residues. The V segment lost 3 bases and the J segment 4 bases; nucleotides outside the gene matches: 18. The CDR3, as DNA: TGTGCCAGCAGCTCTTTTGGGGTGGGGACAGCCACCCCCACTGAAGCTTTCTTT. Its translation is CASSSFGVGTATPTEAFF.

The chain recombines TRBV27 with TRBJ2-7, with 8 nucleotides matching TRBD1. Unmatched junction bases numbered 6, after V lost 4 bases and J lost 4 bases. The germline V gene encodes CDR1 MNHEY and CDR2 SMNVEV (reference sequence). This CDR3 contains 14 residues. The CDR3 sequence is CASSSRTGFYEQYF. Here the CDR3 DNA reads TGTGCCAGCAGTTCCCGGACAGGGTTTTACGAGCAGTACTTC.

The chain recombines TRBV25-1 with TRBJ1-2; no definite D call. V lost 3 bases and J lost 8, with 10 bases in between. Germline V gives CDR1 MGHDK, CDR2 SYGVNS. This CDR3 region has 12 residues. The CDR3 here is CASSDGSRGYTF. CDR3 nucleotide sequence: TGTGCCAGCAGTGATGGGAGTAGGGGCTACACCTTC.

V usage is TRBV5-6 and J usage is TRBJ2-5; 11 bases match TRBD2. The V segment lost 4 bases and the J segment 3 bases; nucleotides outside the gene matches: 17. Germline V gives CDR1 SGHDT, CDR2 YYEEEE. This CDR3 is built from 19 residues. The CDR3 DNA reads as TGTGCCAGCAGCCCCGACCTACTGATGACTAGCGGGGTAAAAGAGACCCAGTACTTC. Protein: CASSPDLLMTSGVKETQYF. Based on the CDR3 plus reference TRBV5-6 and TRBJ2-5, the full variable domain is DAGVTQSPTHLIKTRGQQVTLRCSPKSGHDTVSWYQQALGQGPQFIFQYYEEEERQRGNFPDRFSGHQFPNYSSELNVNALLLGDSALYLCASSPDLLMTSGVKETQYFGPGTRLLVL.

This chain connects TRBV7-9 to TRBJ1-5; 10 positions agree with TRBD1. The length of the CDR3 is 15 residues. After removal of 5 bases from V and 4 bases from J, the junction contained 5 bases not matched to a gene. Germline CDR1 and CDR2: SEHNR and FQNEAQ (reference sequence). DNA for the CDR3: TGTGCCAGCAGCACCGGGACAGGGGCTAATCAGCCCCAGCATTTT. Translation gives CASSTGTGANQPQHF.

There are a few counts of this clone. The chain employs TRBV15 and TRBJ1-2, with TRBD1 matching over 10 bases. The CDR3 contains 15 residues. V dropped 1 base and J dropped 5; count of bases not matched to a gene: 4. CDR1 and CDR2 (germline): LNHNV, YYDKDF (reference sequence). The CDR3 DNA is TGTGCCACCAGCAGAGGACAGGGGGCCGGGTATGGCTACACCTTC. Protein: CATSRGQGAGYGYTF. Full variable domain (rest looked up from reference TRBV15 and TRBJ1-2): DAMVIQNPRYQVTQFGKPVTLSCSQTLNHNVMYWYQQKSSQAPKLLFHYYDKDFNNEADTPDNFQSRRPNTSFCFLDIRSPGLGDTAMYLCATSRGQGAGYGYTFGSGTRLTVV.

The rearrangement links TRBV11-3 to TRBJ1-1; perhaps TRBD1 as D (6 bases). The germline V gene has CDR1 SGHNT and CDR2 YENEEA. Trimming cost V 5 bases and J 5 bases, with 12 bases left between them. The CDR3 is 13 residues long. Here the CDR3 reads CASSEGGVTEAFF. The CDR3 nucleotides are TGTGCCAGCAGCGAGGGGGGGGTGACTGAAGCTTTCTTT.

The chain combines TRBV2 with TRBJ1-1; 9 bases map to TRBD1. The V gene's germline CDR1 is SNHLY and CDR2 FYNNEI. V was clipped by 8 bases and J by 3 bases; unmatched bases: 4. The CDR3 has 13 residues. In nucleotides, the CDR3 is TGTGCCAGCTACCGGGACAGGGACACTGAAGCTTTCTTT. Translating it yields CASYRDRDTEAFF.

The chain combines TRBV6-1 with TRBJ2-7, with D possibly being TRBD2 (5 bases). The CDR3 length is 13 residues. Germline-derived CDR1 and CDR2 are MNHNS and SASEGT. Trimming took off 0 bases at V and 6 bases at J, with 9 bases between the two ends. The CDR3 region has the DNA TGTGCCAGCAGTGAAGCGCTGGAGGCCGAGCAGTACTTC. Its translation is CASSEALEAEQYF.

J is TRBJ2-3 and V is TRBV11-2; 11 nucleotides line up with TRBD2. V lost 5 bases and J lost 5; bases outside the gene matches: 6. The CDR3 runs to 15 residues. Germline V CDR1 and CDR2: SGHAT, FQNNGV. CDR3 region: CASSPNSGRGDTQYF. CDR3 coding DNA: TGTGCCAGCAGCCCCAATAGCGGGAGGGGAGATACGCAGTATTTT.

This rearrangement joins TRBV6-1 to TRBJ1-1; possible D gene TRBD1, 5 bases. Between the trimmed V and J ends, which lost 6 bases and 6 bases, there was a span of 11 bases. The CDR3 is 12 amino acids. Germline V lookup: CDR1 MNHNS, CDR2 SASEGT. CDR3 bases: TGTGCCAGCAGCCTTTTGGGGCCTGAAGCTTTCTTT. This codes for CASSLLGPEAFF.

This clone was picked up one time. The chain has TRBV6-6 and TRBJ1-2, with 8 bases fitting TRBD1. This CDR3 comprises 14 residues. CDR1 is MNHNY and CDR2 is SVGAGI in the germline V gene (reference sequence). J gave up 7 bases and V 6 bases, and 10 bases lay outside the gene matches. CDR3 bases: TGTGCCAGCAGGGACAGGGAAGGGGCTCGTGGCTACACCTTC. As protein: CASRDREGARGYTF.

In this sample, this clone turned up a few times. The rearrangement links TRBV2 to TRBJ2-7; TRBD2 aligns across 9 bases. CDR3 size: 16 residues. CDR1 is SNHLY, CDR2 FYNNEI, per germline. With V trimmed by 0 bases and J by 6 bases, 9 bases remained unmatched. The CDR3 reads CASSEAAIAGDGEQYF. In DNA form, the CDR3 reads TGTGCCAGCAGTGAAGCGGCAATAGCGGGAGACGGCGAGCAGTACTTC.

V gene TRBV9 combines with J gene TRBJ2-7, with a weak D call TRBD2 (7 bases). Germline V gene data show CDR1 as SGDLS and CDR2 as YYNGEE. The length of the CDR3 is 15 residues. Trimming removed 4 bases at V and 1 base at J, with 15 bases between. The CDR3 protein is CASSRGGVGSYEQYF. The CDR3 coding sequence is TGTGCCAGCAGCCGAGGGGGGGTCGGATCCTACGAGCAGTACTTC.

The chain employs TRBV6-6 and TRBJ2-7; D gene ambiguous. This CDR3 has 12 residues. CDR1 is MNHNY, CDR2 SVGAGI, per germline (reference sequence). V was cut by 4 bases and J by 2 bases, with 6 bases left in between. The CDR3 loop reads CASSSSAYEQYF. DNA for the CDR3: TGTGCCAGCAGTTCTTCAGCCTACGAGCAGTACTTC.

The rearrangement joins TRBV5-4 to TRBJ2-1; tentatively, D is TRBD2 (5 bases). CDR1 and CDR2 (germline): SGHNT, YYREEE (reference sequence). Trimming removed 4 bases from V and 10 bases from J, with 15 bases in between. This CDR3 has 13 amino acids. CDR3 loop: CASSRTLPGEQFF. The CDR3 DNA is TGTGCCAGCAGCCGGACCCTCCCGGGGGAGCAGTTCTTC.

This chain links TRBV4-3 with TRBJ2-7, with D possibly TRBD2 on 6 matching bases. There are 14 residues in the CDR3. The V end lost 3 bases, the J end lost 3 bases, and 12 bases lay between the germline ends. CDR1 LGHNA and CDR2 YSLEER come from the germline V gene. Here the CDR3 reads CASSQGGGGYEQYF. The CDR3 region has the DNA TGCGCCAGCAGCCAGGGGGGAGGCGGCTACGAGCAGTACTTC.

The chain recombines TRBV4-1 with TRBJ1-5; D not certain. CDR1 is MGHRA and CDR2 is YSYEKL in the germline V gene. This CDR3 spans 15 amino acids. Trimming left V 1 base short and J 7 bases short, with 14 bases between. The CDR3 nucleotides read TGCGCCAGCAGCCAAGCAGGCGGGTTAGGACAGCCCCAGCATTTT. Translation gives CASSQAGGLGQPQHF.